A single sample gave rise to the 14 T cell receptor beta chains below, sequenced in a study of cytomegalovirus exposure and HLA in healthy donors. The PCR employed 60 Vbeta primers together with 13 Jbeta primers. Here immunoSEQ multiplex PCR was the method, and the copy in TCRdb shows in-frame clones only, minus some. The sample carries 110,000 to 150,000 clones, more than 9.5% recorded once. Sequenced: PBMCs. Every receptor here comes from a man between 45 and 60 years old in good health and CMV-seronegative.

This clone has more than one count but fewer than ten. J is TRBJ2-1 and V is TRBV30; perhaps TRBD1 as D (6 bases). Trimming took off 2 bases at V and 0 bases at J, with 11 bases between the two ends. The CDR3 totals 15 residues. CDR1 GTSNPN and CDR2 SVGIG come from the germline V gene (reference sequence). CDR3 coding DNA: TGTGCCTGGAGTCTGGACAGTCTCTCCTACAATGAGCAGTTCTTC. It specifies CAWSLDSLSYNEQFF.

In this sample, this clone turned up a few times. The chain recombines TRBV7-2 with TRBJ1-1; D remains ambiguous. Germline CDR1 reads SGHTA; CDR2 reads FQGNSA. The CDR3 has 13 residues. V lost 4 bases, J lost 1 base, and 7 bases lay in between. As DNA, the CDR3 is TGTGCCAGCAGCTCCGACTGGAACACTGAAGCTTTCTTT. Its protein is CASSSDWNTEAFF.

About this clone itself: The sample holds other DNA sequences that translate to the same CDR3. V and J are TRBV5-1 and TRBJ2-5; tentative D call: TRBD2 (5 bases). The germline CDR1 and CDR2 sequences are SGHRS and YFSETQ. The CDR3 is made up of 14 amino acids. V was pared by 0 bases and J by 2 bases, with 8 bases between. The CDR3 spells CASSLGLAQETQYF. In DNA form, the CDR3 reads TGCGCCAGCAGCTTGGGGCTAGCACAAGAGACCCAGTACTTC.

V gene TRBV5-1 combines with J gene TRBJ1-4; TRBD1 aligns across 9 bases. V lost 4 bases and J lost 3; bases outside the gene matches: 10. Germline CDR1 and CDR2: SGHRS and YFSETQ. The CDR3 loop spans 17 amino acids. The CDR3 spells CASSPGQGRRPNEKLFF. The DNA of the CDR3 is TGCGCCAGCAGCCCCGGACAGGGGCGACGTCCTAATGAAAAACTGTTTTTT.

This chain links TRBV6-5 with TRBJ1-5; 8 nucleotides align to TRBD1. The V segment lost 0 bases and the J segment 11 bases; nucleotides outside the gene matches: 9. The CDR3 contains 15 residues. Germline CDR1 and CDR2: MNHEY and SVGAGI. CDR3 protein: CASSYSAGGSKAQHF. CDR3 DNA: TGTGCCAGCAGTTACTCGGCAGGGGGCAGTAAGGCCCAGCATTTT.

This clone has only a few counts. This chain joins TRBV5-1 and TRBJ1-1; perhaps TRBD1 as D (5 bases). Trimming removed 1 base from V and 3 bases from J, with 7 bases in between. There are 13 residues in the CDR3. Per germline, CDR1 SGHRS and CDR2 YFSETQ. The CDR3 nucleotides read TGCGCCAGCAGCTTGCAAGGGGACACTGAAGCTTTCTTT. This gives the protein CASSLQGDTEAFF.

The V gene is TRBV25-1, the J gene TRBJ1-5; D gene unclear. Germline V gives CDR1 MGHDK, CDR2 SYGVNS. Trimming shortened V by 4 bases and J by 3 bases, and 4 bases separated the two germline ends. The CDR3 is 12 residues long. The CDR3 sequence: CASSALNQPQHF. The DNA of the CDR3 is TGTGCCAGCAGTGCCCTCAATCAGCCCCAGCATTTT.

The chain uses TRBV29-1 and TRBJ2-3, with 10 positions matching TRBD1. V was pared by 6 bases and J by 5 bases, with 8 bases of the junction left unmatched. This CDR3 contains 14 residues. The V gene's germline CDR1 is SQVTM and CDR2 ANQGSEA. The CDR3 loop is CSVEDRGNRDTQYF. The CDR3 region has the DNA TGCAGCGTAGAGGACAGGGGGAACCGAGATACGCAGTATTTT.

This clone turned up a few times. The chain carries TRBV10-1 and TRBJ1-1, with D tentatively TRBD1 (5 bases). Trimming pared 5 bases from V and 1 base from J, leaving 8 bases between. The CDR3 runs to 13 residues. Germline CDR1 is WNHNN and CDR2 is SYGVQD (reference sequence). The CDR3 nucleotides are TGCGCCAGCAGTAATAGGGGGAACACTGAAGCTTTCTTT. Residues: CASSNRGNTEAFF.

The chain joins TRBV7-9 to TRBJ2-7; tentatively, D is TRBD2 (6 bases). V dropped 5 bases and J dropped 2 bases, with 13 bases sitting between them. This CDR3 is built from 14 residues. The germline V gene has CDR1 SEHNR and CDR2 FQNEAQ (reference sequence). The CDR3 DNA follows: TGTGCCAGCAGCCCTGGGGGGTCGGCCTACGAGCAGTACTTC. It encodes CASSPGGSAYEQYF.

This clone occurred a few times. This sequence joins TRBV5-1 and TRBJ2-6, with TRBD1 matching 10 bases. CDR1 and CDR2 (germline): SGHRS, YFSETQ. CDR3 size: 18 residues. V shed 0 bases and J 1 base; nucleotides not matched to a gene: 4. The CDR3 loop is CASSLVGTGASGANVLTF. The CDR3 DNA reads as TGCGCCAGCAGCTTGGTAGGGACAGGGGCTTCTGGGGCCAACGTCCTGACTTTC.

This chain connects TRBV18 to TRBJ2-7; 7 bases fit TRBD1. Per the germline V gene, CDR1 is KGHSH and CDR2 is LQKENI. The V segment lost 6 bases and the J segment 3 bases; nucleotides outside the gene matches: 2. The CDR3 length is 12 residues. The CDR3 bases are TGTGCCAGCTCGAGACAGGGCTACGAGCAGTACTTC. Translation: CASSRQGYEQYF.

The V gene is TRBV19, the J gene TRBJ1-6; 9 positions agree with TRBD1. With 5 bases clipped from V and 5 bases from J, the junction kept 10 bases outside the gene matches. The CDR3 runs 17 residues. Per germline, CDR1 LNHDA and CDR2 SQIVND (reference sequence). The CDR3 spells CASSAPGQGGDNSPLHF. In DNA form, the CDR3 reads TGTGCCAGTAGTGCACCGGGACAGGGTGGGGATAATTCACCCCTCCACTTT.

This clone appeared a few times. The V call is TRBV30, the J call TRBJ2-3; perhaps TRBD2 as D (6 bases). The CDR3 is made up of 16 amino acids. V lost 1 base and J lost 1, with 15 bases in between. Germline values: CDR1 GTSNPN, CDR2 SVGIG (reference sequence). CDR3 DNA: TGTGCCTGGAGTGCCTATCCGGGACTTGGCACAGATACGCAGTATTTT. This translates into CAWSAYPGLGTDTQYF.